Each of the 22 T cell receptor beta chains below was sequenced from the same sample in a study of shared clonotypes between healthy human individuals. Sequenced by immunoSEQ multiplex PCR; TCRdb stores in-frame clones only, minus some. The sample has roughly 2 million clones, 85% to 95% seen once. The material sequenced was naive CD4+ T cells sorted from blood. The subset denotes: CD45RA+ positively selected. Receptors originate from a man aged 18-30 years in good health.

This chain links TRBV4-1 with TRBJ1-6; 8 positions match TRBD1. The CDR3 runs 17 residues. V gave up 5 bases and J gave up 9 bases; unmatched junction bases: 15. The germline CDR1 and CDR2 sequences are MGHRA and YSYEKL. CDR3 coding DNA: TGCGCCAGCAGCTACTCGACAGGGGAAATAAAACGTTCACCCCTCCACTTT. It is translated as CASSYSTGEIKRSPLHF.

The chain has TRBV30 and TRBJ2-7; D possibly corresponds to TRBD1 (6 bases). Germline V gene sequence: CDR1 GTSNPN, CDR2 SVGIG (reference sequence). Trimming removed 2 bases at V and 7 bases at J, with 21 bases between. This CDR3 region has 15 residues. CDR3 DNA: TGTGCCTGGAGTCTCCGGGCAGGGGTGGGGTGGGAGCAGTACTTC. This sequence encodes CAWSLRAGVGWEQYF.

The rearrangement joins TRBV18 to TRBJ2-5, with a tentative D call TRBD2 (5 bases). Per germline, CDR1 KGHSH and CDR2 LQKENI. The CDR3 consists of 16 residues. Trimming took off 2 bases at V and 2 bases at J, with 15 bases between the two ends. The CDR3 DNA reads TGTGCCAGCTCACCAGCAGGACTGACATTTCAAGAGACCCAGTACTTC. Residues: CASSPAGLTFQETQYF.

The gene calls are TRBV6-5 and TRBJ1-5, with D maybe TRBD1 (6 bases). The germline V gene has CDR1 MNHEY and CDR2 SVGAGI. There are 12 residues in the CDR3. V was pared by 8 bases and J by 9 bases, with 14 bases between. Here the CDR3 reads CASSSPRGPQHF. CDR3 bases: TGTGCCAGCTCATCACCCAGGGGGCCCCAGCATTTT.

V is TRBV5-1 and J is TRBJ1-2; tentatively, D is TRBD1 (5 bases). Germline-derived CDR1 and CDR2 are SGHRS and YFSETQ. The germline V and J ends were trimmed by 3 bases and 0 bases, with 12 bases remaining between them. The CDR3 extends over 15 amino acids. DNA of the CDR3: TGCGCCAGCAGCTGGGGGACGGGCGCTAACTATGGCTACACCTTC. As protein: CASSWGTGANYGYTF.

As concerns this clone: This specimen includes other DNA sequences encoding the same CDR3. The CDR3 loop reads CASSQDSSTNEKLFF. CDR3 sequence (DNA): TGTGCCAGCAGTCAAGACTCTTCAACTAATGAAAAACTGTTTTTT. This chain uses TRBV7-9 with TRBJ1-4, with no clear D. The germline CDR1 and CDR2 sequences are SEHNR and FQNEAQ (reference sequence). The CDR3 consists of 15 residues. V was shortened by 6 bases and J by 0 bases, with 11 bases between the two germline ends.

This chain uses TRBV11-2 with TRBJ1-2; D is undetermined. The ends were cut back, 0 bases at V and 2 bases at J, with 4 bases in the middle. Germline V CDR1 and CDR2: SGHAT, FQNNGV. The CDR3 consists of 13 residues. The CDR3 protein is CASSLDMNYGYTF. As DNA, the CDR3 is TGTGCCAGCAGCTTAGACATGAACTATGGCTACACCTTC.

The chain links TRBV2 to TRBJ1-1; no clear D. This CDR3 region has 15 residues. The germline V gene encodes CDR1 SNHLY and CDR2 FYNNEI. V lost 8 bases, J lost 2 bases, and 18 bases lay in between. CDR3 nucleotides: TGTGCCAGCTATATCATGGCGGGAGGCAACACTGAAGCTTTCTTT. It yields the protein CASYIMAGGNTEAFF.

The chain couples TRBV6-5 to TRBJ1-4; D is unclear. Between the trimmed V and J ends, which lost 6 bases and 2 bases, there was a span of 1 base. Germline CDR1 and CDR2: MNHEY and SVGAGI. The CDR3 extends over 11 amino acids. CDR3: CASSTNEKLFF. In DNA, the CDR3 is TGTGCCAGCAGCACTAATGAAAAACTGTTTTTT.

The gene calls are TRBV9 and TRBJ2-3; D is perhaps TRBD1 (6 bases). The CDR3 is 14 residues long. Germline loops: CDR1 SGDLS, CDR2 YYNGEE. Trimming left V 3 bases short and J 1 base short, with 9 bases between. The CDR3 coding sequence is TGTGCCAGCAGCGCGAGACAGGGCACAGATACGCAGTATTTT. Protein sequence: CASSARQGTDTQYF.

The chain carries TRBV28 and TRBJ1-2, with 7 bases matching TRBD1. This CDR3 spans 14 amino acids. The V and J ends lost 5 bases and 6 bases, in that order; junction bases with no gene match: 9. Germline lookup yields CDR1 MDHEN and CDR2 SYDVKM. CDR3 sequence reads: CASSRATGEDGYTF. The CDR3 nucleotides read TGTGCCAGCAGTCGCGCCACAGGGGAGGATGGCTACACCTTC.

V is TRBV5-4 and J is TRBJ2-3; TRBD2 aligns across 8 bases. The CDR3 is made up of 14 amino acids. Per the germline V gene, CDR1 is SGHNT and CDR2 is YYREEE (reference sequence). V shed 5 bases and J 2 bases; nucleotides not matched to a gene: 4. The CDR3 loop reads CASRLTSDTDTQYF. CDR3 nucleotide sequence: TGTGCCAGCAGATTGACTAGCGACACAGATACGCAGTATTTT.

The V gene is TRBV18, the J gene TRBJ1-6; D remains unclear. This CDR3 comprises 14 residues. The germline V gene encodes CDR1 KGHSH and CDR2 LQKENI. V was pared by 4 bases and J by 11 bases, with 15 bases between. In DNA form, the CDR3 reads TGTGCCAGCTCACGTGAAAGGTCGGGGACACCCCTCCACTTT. This sequence encodes CASSRERSGTPLHF.

The rearrangement uses TRBV28 and TRBJ1-1; 7 bases are shared with TRBD1. CDR3 size: 14 residues. Losses at the gene ends were 6 bases for V and 4 bases for J; bases not matched to a gene: 8. Germline V CDR1 and CDR2: MDHEN, SYDVKM. CDR3 in DNA: TGTGCCAGCAGACAAACAGGGGCTGCCACTGAAGCTTTCTTT. This translates into CASRQTGAATEAFF.

A word on this clone: Other DNA sequences from this sample encode an identical CDR3 as well. J is TRBJ1-1 and V is TRBV18; maybe TRBD1 (5 bases). This CDR3 is 15 amino acids long. From germline, CDR1 is KGHSH and CDR2 LQKENI. Trimming pared 3 bases from V and 2 bases from J, leaving 13 bases between. CDR3 in DNA: TGTGCCAGCTCACCCCTAGACAGTCTAAACACTGAAGCTTTCTTT. It yields the protein CASSPLDSLNTEAFF. The variable domain in full, completed from reference TRBV18 and TRBJ1-1, reads NAGVMQNPRHLVRRRGQEARLRCSPMKGHSHVYWYRQLPEEGLKFMVYLQKENIIDESGMPKERFSAEFPKEGPSILRIQQVVRGDSAAYFCASSPLDSLNTEAFFGQGTRLTVV.

This chain's CDR3 is CATRTGGDSYEQYF. As DNA, the CDR3 is TGTGCCACCCGGACAGGCGGGGATTCCTACGAGCAGTACTTC. V usage is TRBV10-3 and J usage is TRBJ2-7; perhaps TRBD1 as D (7 bases). The germline V and J ends were trimmed by 10 bases and 1 base, with 17 bases remaining between them. This CDR3 is 14 amino acids long. CDR1 ENHRY and CDR2 SYGVKD come from the germline V gene.

V and J are TRBV6-1 and TRBJ2-3; no firm D call. Trimming cost V 8 bases and J 4 bases, with 13 bases left between them. Germline V CDR1 and CDR2: MNHNS, SASEGT. The CDR3 sequence is 13 residues long. The CDR3 here is CASATRAPDTQYF. In nucleotides, the CDR3 is TGTGCCAGCGCGACCCGGGCGCCAGATACGCAGTATTTT.

This rearrangement joins TRBV5-6 to TRBJ1-4; a possible D gene is TRBD1 (5 bases). Germline assignment: CDR1 SGHDT and CDR2 YYEEEE. Trimming left V 0 bases short and J 6 bases short, with 9 bases between. This CDR3 has 14 residues. The CDR3 DNA reads as TGTGCCAGCAGCTTGGTCAGGGAGGATGAAAAACTGTTTTTT. Residues: CASSLVREDEKLFF.

The DNA for the CDR3 is TGTGCCAGCAGCGTAGGATGGGACAGGGACGAGCAGTACTTC. This sequence encodes CASSVGWDRDEQYF. V usage is TRBV9 and J usage is TRBJ2-7; 9 positions match TRBD1. V was clipped by 0 bases and J by 5 bases; unmatched bases: 3. Germline assignment: CDR1 SGDLS and CDR2 YYNGEE. There are 14 residues in the CDR3.

The CDR3 spells CASSLFGQRNTEAFF. In nucleotides, the CDR3 is TGTGCCAGCAGTTTATTCGGGCAGAGGAACACTGAAGCTTTCTTT. V usage is TRBV28 and J usage is TRBJ1-1; D remains ambiguous. The ends were cut back, 1 base at V and 1 base at J, with 10 bases in the middle. This CDR3 has 15 residues. Germline V gene lookup returns CDR1 MDHEN and CDR2 SYDVKM.

This chain uses TRBV18 with TRBJ2-3; the D is unclear. V lost 3 bases to trimming and J lost 9 bases, with 10 bases between them. This CDR3 has 12 amino acids. In germline, CDR1 is KGHSH, CDR2 LQKENI. In nucleotides, the CDR3 is TGTGCCAGCTCACCCGCGGAAGCGACGCAGTATTTT. It specifies CASSPAEATQYF.

This chain links TRBV15 with TRBJ2-1; D is ambiguous. The V end was cut by 2 bases, the J end by 5 bases, with 13 bases between. CDR3 length equals 15 residues. Germline V lookup: CDR1 LNHNV, CDR2 YYDKDF (reference sequence). CDR3 loop: CATSRSLGPNNEQFF. The CDR3 bases are TGTGCCACCAGCAGATCTCTGGGCCCCAACAATGAGCAGTTCTTC.